This T cell receptor beta chain was retrieved from a study of beta chain features in type 1 diabetes (dated by TCRdb to 2017 to 2018). Background on the whole study: Mean age, gender distribution, total cell number and subset yield did not differ between patients and healthy donors. Naive and central memory subsets were obtained from all 30 or so donors, but regulatory and stem cell-like memory subsets were isolated from only 8 patients and roughly 8 healthy donors. A total of about 100,000,000 sorted cells were examined across all samples, and RNA yield correlated strongly with the number of cells per subset. In the study, TCRB repertoires of sorted circulating CD4+ T cell subsets from recently diagnosed type 1 diabetes patients were compared with those of matched healthy donors.

CDR1 and CDR2, per the germline V gene (reference sequence), are GTSNPN and SVGIG. There are 14 amino acids in the CDR3, from cysteine to phenylalanine inclusive. Only the CDR3 portion is preserved as DNA: 42 bases, with reading frame beginning at the first base. V is cut back by 6 bases and J by 0 bases, with 7 bases in the junction unmatched. Paper-wide results and their limitations: At VDJ recombination sites, type 1 diabetes patients had fewer insertions and more deleted nucleotides, which implies abnormalities in thymic rearrangement. Shorter templates might have been favored by PCR, but patient and control samples were amplified and corrected together, so both groups would have been affected equally by any skew. A moderate but significant shortening of TCRB CDR3 length was observed in type 1 diabetes patients in all four CD4+ subsets. Sequencing cDNA rather than genomic DNA could over-represent highly expressing activated cells, although activation and CD3 levels did not differ between groups. Naive, central memory and regulatory TCRB repertoires appeared more similar among patients than among healthy donors. Because small numbers of individuals were included in the HLA sub-analyses, any influence of HLA type on TCRB rearrangement was left unresolved.

With respect to this clone: What this receptor recognizes is not known. Base quality data are lacking; no much larger clone is found one base away.

From each donor, a single peripheral blood sample of about 100 mL on average was drawn into heparinised tubes. A BD FACSAria II was used to sort naive, central memory, regulatory and stem cell-like memory CD4+ T cells with a panel that included CD45RO, CCR7, CD25, CD127, CD95 and CD27. Every sorted population had a purity above 98%. PBMCs were isolated immediately by Lymphoprep density gradient centrifugation and stained directly without culture. Samples were stained and sorted in pairs, with one healthy donor and one patient per experiment, so that batch effects were minimized. All of the isolated RNA was reverse transcribed with the High Capacity cDNA Reverse Transcription Kit, so expressed TCRB transcripts were sequenced. Deep immunoSEQ sequencing was performed on naive, central memory and regulatory T cell samples, with an average of roughly 3.6 million total reads per sample. After sorted cells were lysed in RLT buffer, RNA was extracted with DNase-treated RNeasy Micro or Mini kits, with the choice depending on cell number. To prevent cross-contamination, each cell subset was processed individually, whereas patient and healthy donor samples were processed jointly. The immunoSEQ multiplex PCR was used to amplify TCRB sequences from cDNA, generating 87-bp fragments that spanned the CDR3 region. The amplicons were sequenced using the Illumina HiSeq platform. As for how the authors treated the data: Synthetic template baselines were used to correct PCR bias computationally, reads within Hamming distance 2 were collapsed, and singletons that could not be merged were discarded. Reads were aligned against IMGT so that V, D and J genes, CDR3 length and insertions or deletions at six rearrangement sites could be assigned. Within each subset, clonotype counts were normalized to sorted cell number, and only after that were true diversity and Gini coefficients computed with the tcR R package. The overlap coefficient, calculated on TCRB nucleotide sequences, was used to measure repertoire sharing. As a proxy for the pre-selection repertoire, out-of-frame TCRB sequences from naive cells were analyzed. This is the immuneACCESS table as TCRdb keeps it, with only in-frame sequences that have V and J called. A part of the clones is gone; compared with another copy, unresolved V genes explain less than half, and the rest is unexplained. That table supplies the V and J calls and clone size; D and trimming were determined from the DNA. The sample table holds hundreds of thousands of clones, of which around an eighth were seen once. Less than 0.04% of the sample lies in the top ten.

The receptor comes from a man between 18 and 35 years old with type 1 diabetes. The sample was naive CD4+ T cells from blood. This specimen's cell subset or site label, interpreted: true naive CD4+ T cells. The chain is made from TRBV30 and TRBJ1-2; the central 7 bases match TRBD1. The nucleotides read TGTGCCTGCGGACAGGTAACCTCTAACTATGGCTACACCTTC. Translated, it gives CACGQVTSNYGYTF.